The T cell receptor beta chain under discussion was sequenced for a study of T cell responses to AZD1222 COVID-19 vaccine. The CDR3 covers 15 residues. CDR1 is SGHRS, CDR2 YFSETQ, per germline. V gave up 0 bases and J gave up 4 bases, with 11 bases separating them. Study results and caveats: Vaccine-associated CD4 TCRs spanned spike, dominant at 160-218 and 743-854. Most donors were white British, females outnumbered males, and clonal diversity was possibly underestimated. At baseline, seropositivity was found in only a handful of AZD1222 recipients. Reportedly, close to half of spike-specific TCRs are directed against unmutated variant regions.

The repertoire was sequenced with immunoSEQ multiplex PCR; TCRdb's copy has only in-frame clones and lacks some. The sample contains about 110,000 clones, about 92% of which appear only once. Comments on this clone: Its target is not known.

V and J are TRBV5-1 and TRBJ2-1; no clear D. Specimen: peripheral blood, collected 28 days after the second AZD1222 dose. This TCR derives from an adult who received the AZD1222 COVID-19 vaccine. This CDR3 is CASSLGLVAYNEQFF. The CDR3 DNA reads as TGCGCCAGCAGCTTGGGACTCGTAGCTTACAATGAGCAGTTCTTC.